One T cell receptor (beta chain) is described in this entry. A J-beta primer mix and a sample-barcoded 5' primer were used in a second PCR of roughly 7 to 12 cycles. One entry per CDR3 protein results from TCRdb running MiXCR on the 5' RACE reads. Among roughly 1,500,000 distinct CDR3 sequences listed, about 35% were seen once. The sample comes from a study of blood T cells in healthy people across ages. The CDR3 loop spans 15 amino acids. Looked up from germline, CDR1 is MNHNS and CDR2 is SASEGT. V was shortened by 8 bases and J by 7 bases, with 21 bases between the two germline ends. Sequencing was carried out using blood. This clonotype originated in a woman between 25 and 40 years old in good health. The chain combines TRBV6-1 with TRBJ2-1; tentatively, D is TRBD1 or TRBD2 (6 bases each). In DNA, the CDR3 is TGTGCCAGCCCTTTAATTGGGGGGCCAAGGAATGAGCAGTTCTTC. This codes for CASPLIGGPRNEQFF.